The 14 T cell receptor beta chains in this list originate from one sample, sequenced in a study of CD8 T cells in Susac syndrome. RNA was extracted with the RNeasy kit, and a quantity of roughly 0.5 to 1 ug was reverse transcribed using random hexamers. Via MiXCR, TCRdb re-called the immunoSEQ multiplex PCR reads, giving one row per CDR3 protein. The data show hundreds of thousands of distinct CDR3 sequences, 85% seen once. Sequencing was performed on CD8+ T cells from PBMCs. The source is a human donor with multiple sclerosis.

V usage is TRBV15 and J usage is TRBJ2-2, with 8 bases matching TRBD2. The CDR3 has 15 residues. In germline, CDR1 is LNHNV, CDR2 YYDKDF (reference sequence). Trimming took 6 bases from V and 4 from J; bases not matched to a gene: 7. The CDR3 nucleotides read TGTGCCACCAGGCCCGGGGGGGCGAGCACCGGGGAGCTGTTTTTT. Its protein is CATRPGGASTGELFF.

V gene TRBV9 combines with J gene TRBJ2-5; TRBD2 might be the D (5 bases). Trimming shortened V by 0 bases and J by 5 bases, and 14 bases separated the two germline ends. The CDR3 extends over 15 amino acids. Per the germline V gene, CDR1 is SGDLS and CDR2 is YYNGEE. For the CDR3, the DNA is TGTGCCAGCAGCGTAGAGAACGGGAACGGGGAGACCCAGTACTTC. Amino acid sequence: CASSVENGNGETQYF.

This chain joins TRBV5-4 and TRBJ2-3, with 8 bases that match TRBD1. Germline values: CDR1 SGHNT, CDR2 YYREEE (reference sequence). J lost 2 bases, V lost 8 bases, and 7 bases had no gene match. CDR3 length: 14 residues. This CDR3 reads CASQTGDVTDTQYF. The CDR3 region has the DNA TGTGCCAGTCAGACAGGGGATGTCACAGATACGCAGTATTTT.

This clonotype was seen a single time. The chain recombines TRBV15 with TRBJ2-1; TRBD1 matches at 9 bases. Trimming at V came to 5 bases and at J to 0 bases, leaving 2 bases not matched to a gene. This CDR3 comprises 15 residues. Germline CDR1 reads LNHNV; CDR2 reads YYDKDF (reference sequence). The CDR3: CATSGQGSSYNEQFF. The CDR3 bases are TGTGCCACCAGCGGACAGGGGAGCTCCTACAATGAGCAGTTCTTC.

The chain combines TRBV28 with TRBJ2-1, with 7 bases lining up with TRBD2. Unmatched junction bases numbered 1, after V lost 5 bases and J lost 9 bases. This CDR3 has 11 amino acids. Germline V CDR1 and CDR2: MDHEN, SYDVKM. This CDR3 is CASSTSVEQFF. The CDR3, as DNA: TGTGCCAGCAGTACTAGCGTTGAGCAGTTCTTC.

In regard to this clonotype: A junction boundary mismatches the germline segment, possibly from a read error. This sequence joins TRBV12-3 or TRBV12-4 and TRBJ1-5; perhaps TRBD1 as D (6 bases). There are 16 residues in the CDR3. CDR3 region: CVSSETNRARNQPQHF. The CDR3 DNA reads as TGTGTCAGCAGTGAGACCAACAGGGCCCGCAATCAGCCCCAGCATTTT.

The CDR3 DNA is TGTGCCAGCAGTTTTGGGGGACAGGCGAACAACTATGGCTACACCTTC. Its translation: CASSFGGQANNYGYTF. This chain links TRBV27 with TRBJ1-2; 8 bases are shared with TRBD1. V trimming: 3 bases; J trimming: 2 bases; junction bases outside the gene matches: 8. The V gene's germline CDR1 is MNHEY and CDR2 SMNVEV (reference sequence). The CDR3 extends over 16 amino acids.

The chain employs TRBV5-5 and TRBJ2-7, with D perhaps matching TRBD2 (6 bases). V shed 0 bases and J shed 5 bases, with 18 bases lying between them. The CDR3 has 16 amino acids. CDR1 and CDR2 from the germline V gene are SGHKS and YYEKEE (reference sequence). The CDR3 is CASSLVQTLEGDEQYF. CDR3 sequence (DNA): TGTGCCAGCAGCTTGGTTCAGACACTGGAGGGCGACGAGCAGTACTTC.

A few counts support this clonotype. The chain employs TRBV5-6 and TRBJ2-5, with 12 bases lining up with TRBD2. Losses at the gene ends were 2 bases for V and 1 base for J; bases not matched to a gene: 0. Germline V CDR1 and CDR2: SGHDT, YYEEEE. The CDR3 contains 15 residues. The CDR3 is CASSLLAGGQETQYF. The CDR3 region has the DNA TGTGCCAGCAGCTTACTAGCGGGAGGCCAAGAGACCCAGTACTTC. Together with reference TRBV5-6 and TRBJ2-5, the CDR3 gives the full variable domain: DAGVTQSPTHLIKTRGQQVTLRCSPKSGHDTVSWYQQALGQGPQFIFQYYEEEERQRGNFPDRFSGHQFPNYSSELNVNALLLGDSALYLCASSLLAGGQETQYFGPGTRLLVL.

J is TRBJ1-2 and V is TRBV20-1; D gene uncertain. The CDR3 is 13 amino acids. Germline CDR1 and CDR2: DFQATT and SNEGSKA (reference sequence). Trimming pared 5 bases from V and 6 bases from J, leaving 16 bases between. DNA of the CDR3: TGCAGTGCTGGCCGATACCCCAGTCATGGCTACACCTTC. This codes for CSAGRYPSHGYTF.

The sample holds a few counts of this clonotype. V gene TRBV5-4 combines with J gene TRBJ2-2; no reliable D call. The CDR3 has 12 residues. V dropped 3 bases and J dropped 4 bases, with 4 bases sitting between them. Germline CDR1 is SGHNT and CDR2 is YYREEE (reference sequence). The CDR3 reads CASSSFTGELFF. CDR3 DNA: TGTGCCAGCAGCTCTTTCACCGGGGAGCTGTTTTTT.

A few counts support this clonotype. J is TRBJ2-7 and V is TRBV4-1; no clear D. V lost 0 bases to trimming and J lost 2 bases, with 11 bases between them. The germline V gene encodes CDR1 MGHRA and CDR2 YSYEKL. This CDR3 is built from 15 residues. CDR3 region: CASSQEGGRAYEQYF. In nucleotides, the CDR3 is TGCGCCAGCAGCCAAGAGGGCGGACGCGCCTACGAGCAGTACTTC.

The gene calls are TRBV24-1 and TRBJ2-7, with 8 bases aligning to TRBD1. The CDR3 has 14 amino acids. The V segment lost 4 bases and the J segment 2 bases; nucleotides outside the gene matches: 3. CDR1 KGHDR and CDR2 SFDVKD come from the germline V gene. The CDR3 DNA sequence: TGTGCCACCAGTGAAACGGACAGGGCCTACGAGCAGTACTTC. This codes for CATSETDRAYEQYF.

The rearrangement links TRBV7-3 to TRBJ2-1; 10 bases match TRBD2. V lost 5 bases to trimming and J lost 1 base; unmatched junction nucleotides: 5. The germline CDR1 and CDR2 sequences are SGHTA and FQGTGA. CDR3 length: 16 residues. As DNA, the CDR3 is TGTGCCAGCAGCCGCTCACTAGCGGGATCCTACAATGAGCAGTTCTTC. Protein product: CASSRSLAGSYNEQFF.